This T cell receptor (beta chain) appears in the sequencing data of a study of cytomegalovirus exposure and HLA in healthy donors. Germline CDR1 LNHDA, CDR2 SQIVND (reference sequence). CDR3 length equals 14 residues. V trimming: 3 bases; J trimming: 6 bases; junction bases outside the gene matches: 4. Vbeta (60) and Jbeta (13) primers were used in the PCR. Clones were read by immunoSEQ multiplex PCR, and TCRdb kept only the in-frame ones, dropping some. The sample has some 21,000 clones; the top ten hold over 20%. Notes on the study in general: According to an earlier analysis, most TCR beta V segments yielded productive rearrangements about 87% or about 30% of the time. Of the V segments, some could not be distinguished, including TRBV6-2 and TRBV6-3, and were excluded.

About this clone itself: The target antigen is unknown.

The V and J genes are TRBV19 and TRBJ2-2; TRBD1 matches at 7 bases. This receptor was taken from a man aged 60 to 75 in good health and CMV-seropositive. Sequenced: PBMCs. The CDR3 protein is CASSMGTVAGELFF. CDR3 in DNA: TGTGCCAGTAGTATGGGGACAGTGGCCGGGGAGCTGTTTTTT.